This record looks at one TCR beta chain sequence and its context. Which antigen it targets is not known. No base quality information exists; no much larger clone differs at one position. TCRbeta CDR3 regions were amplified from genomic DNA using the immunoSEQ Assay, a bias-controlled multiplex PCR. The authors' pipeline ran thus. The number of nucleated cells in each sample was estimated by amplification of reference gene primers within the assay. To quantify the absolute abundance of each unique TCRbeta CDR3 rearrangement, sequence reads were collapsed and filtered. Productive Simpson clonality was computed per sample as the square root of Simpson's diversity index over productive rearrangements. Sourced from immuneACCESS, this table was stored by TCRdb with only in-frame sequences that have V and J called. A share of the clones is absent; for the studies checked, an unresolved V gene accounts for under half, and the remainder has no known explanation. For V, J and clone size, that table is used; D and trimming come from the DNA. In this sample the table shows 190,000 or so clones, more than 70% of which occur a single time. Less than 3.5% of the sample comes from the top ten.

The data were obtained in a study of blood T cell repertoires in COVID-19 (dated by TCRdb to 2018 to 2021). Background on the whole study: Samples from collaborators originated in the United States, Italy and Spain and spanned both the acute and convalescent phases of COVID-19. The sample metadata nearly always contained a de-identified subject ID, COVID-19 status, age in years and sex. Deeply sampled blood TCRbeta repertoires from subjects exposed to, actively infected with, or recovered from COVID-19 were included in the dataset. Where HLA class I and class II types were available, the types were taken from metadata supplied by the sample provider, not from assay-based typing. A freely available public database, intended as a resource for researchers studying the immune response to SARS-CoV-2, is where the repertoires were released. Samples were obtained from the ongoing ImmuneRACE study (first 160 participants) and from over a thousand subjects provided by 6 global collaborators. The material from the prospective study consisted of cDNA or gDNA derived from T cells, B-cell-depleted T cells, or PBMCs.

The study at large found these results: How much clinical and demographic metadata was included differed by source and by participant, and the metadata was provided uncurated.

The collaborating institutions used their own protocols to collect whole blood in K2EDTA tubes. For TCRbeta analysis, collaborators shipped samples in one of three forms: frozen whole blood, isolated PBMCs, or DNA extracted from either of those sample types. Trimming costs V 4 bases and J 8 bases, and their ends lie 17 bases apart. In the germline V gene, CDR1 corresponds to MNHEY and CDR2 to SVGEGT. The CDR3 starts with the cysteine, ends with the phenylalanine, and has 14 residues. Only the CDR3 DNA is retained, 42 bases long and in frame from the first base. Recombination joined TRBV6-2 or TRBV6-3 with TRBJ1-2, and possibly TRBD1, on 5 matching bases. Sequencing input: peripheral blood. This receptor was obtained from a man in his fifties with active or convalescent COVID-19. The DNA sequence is TGTGCCAGCAGTTCTGTAGGGGTTGCAAGCGGCTACACCTTC. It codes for CASSSVGVASGYTF.